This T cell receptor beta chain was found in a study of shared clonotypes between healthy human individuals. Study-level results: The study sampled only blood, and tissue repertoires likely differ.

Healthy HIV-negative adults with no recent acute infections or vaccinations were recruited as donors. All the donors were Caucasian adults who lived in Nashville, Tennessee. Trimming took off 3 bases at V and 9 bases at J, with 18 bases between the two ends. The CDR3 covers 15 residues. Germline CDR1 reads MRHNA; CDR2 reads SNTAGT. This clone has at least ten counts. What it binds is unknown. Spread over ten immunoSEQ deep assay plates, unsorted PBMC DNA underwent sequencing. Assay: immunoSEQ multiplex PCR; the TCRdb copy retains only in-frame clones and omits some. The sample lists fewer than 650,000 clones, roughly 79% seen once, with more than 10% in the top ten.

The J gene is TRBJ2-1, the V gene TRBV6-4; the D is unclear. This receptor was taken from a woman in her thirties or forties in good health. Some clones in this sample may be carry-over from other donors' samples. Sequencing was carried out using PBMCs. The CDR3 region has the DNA TGTGCCAGCAGTGATCGGTTGGACGAGCCTACTGAGCAGTTCTTC. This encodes CASSDRLDEPTEQFF.